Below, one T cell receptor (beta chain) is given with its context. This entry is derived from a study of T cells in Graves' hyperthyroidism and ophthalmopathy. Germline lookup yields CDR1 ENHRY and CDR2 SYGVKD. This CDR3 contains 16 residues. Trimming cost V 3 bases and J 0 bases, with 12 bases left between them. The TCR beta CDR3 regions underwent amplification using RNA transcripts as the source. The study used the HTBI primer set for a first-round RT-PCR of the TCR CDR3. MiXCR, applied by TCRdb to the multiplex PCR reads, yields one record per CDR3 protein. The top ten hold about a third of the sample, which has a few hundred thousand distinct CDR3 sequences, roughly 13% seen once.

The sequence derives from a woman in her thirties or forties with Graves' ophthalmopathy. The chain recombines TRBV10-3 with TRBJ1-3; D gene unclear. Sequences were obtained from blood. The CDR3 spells CAISDPGRGSGNTIYF. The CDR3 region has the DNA TGTGCCATCAGTGACCCCGGCCGGGGCTCTGGAAACACCATATATTTT.